These T cell receptor beta chains were read from a single sample in a study of T cells in localized non-small cell lung cancer. The table came from immunoSEQ multiplex PCR; TCRdb's copy has only in-frame clones and leaves some out. The table has fewer than 90,000 clones, 70% to 90% seen once. The sample here was peripheral blood, taken before any cancer treatment. These receptor sequences come from a man aged 35 to 70 with stage I lung adenocarcinoma. Both conserved end residues are part of each CDR3. Fields, in order: CDR3 DNA, CDR3 protein, D gene, J gene, CDR3 length, clone size, V gene. D genes are given only for firm matches. Clone size is shown for a subset of rows, as once, few, many or a class of expanded clone.

CDR3 DNA: TGTGCCAGCAGGACAGGGGAGGACGAGCAGTACTTC
CDR3 protein: CASRTGEDEQYF
D gene: TRBD1
J gene: TRBJ2-7
CDR3 length: 12
clone size: NA
V gene: TRBV6-4

CDR3 DNA: TGTGCCAGTAGTATAATAGGAGGCACCGGGGAGCTGTTTTTT
CDR3 protein: CASSIIGGTGELFF
D gene: NA
J gene: TRBJ2-2
CDR3 length: 14
clone size: NA
V gene: TRBV19

CDR3 DNA: TGTGCCAGCAGGACTAGCGGGAGCACCGGGGAGCTGTTTTTT
CDR3 protein: CASRTSGSTGELFF
D gene: TRBD2
J gene: TRBJ2-2
CDR3 length: 14
clone size: NA
V gene: TRBV7-9

CDR3 DNA: TGTGCCAGTAGTATTCCGGGACAGAGAAGAAATGAGCAGTTCTTC
CDR3 protein: CASSIPGQRRNEQFF
D gene: TRBD1
J gene: TRBJ2-1
CDR3 length: 15
clone size: NA
V gene: TRBV19

CDR3 DNA: TGTGCCAGCAGCCCAAGCCAGGGGCCCCCTTACATCTACGAGCAGTACTTC
CDR3 protein: CASSPSQGPPYIYEQYF
D gene: NA
J gene: TRBJ2-7
CDR3 length: 17
clone size: once
V gene: TRBV11-2

CDR3 DNA: TGTGCCAGCAGTGAGACACAGGGGGCGGGCACCGGGGAGCTGTTTTTT
CDR3 protein: CASSETQGAGTGELFF
D gene: TRBD1
J gene: TRBJ2-2
CDR3 length: 16
clone size: NA
V gene: TRBV6-1

CDR3 DNA: TGTGCCTGGAGTATCCAGGCAAATTCACCCCTCCACTTT
CDR3 protein: CAWSIQANSPLHF
D gene: NA
J gene: TRBJ1-6
CDR3 length: 13
clone size: NA
V gene: TRBV30

CDR3 DNA: TGTGCCAGCAGTGATTGGTTGAACATTGTGGGGACTAGCGGGAAGGGGAACACCGGGGAGCTGTTTTTT
CDR3 protein: CASSDWLNIVGTSGKGNTGELFF
D gene: TRBD2
J gene: TRBJ2-2
CDR3 length: 23
clone size: many
V gene: TRBV2

CDR3 DNA: TGTGCCAGCAGCTTAGGGACAGGGATGTTCCTAAACACCATATATTTT
CDR3 protein: CASSLGTGMFLNTIYF
D gene: TRBD1
J gene: TRBJ1-3
CDR3 length: 16
clone size: few
V gene: TRBV7-9

CDR3 DNA: TGTGCCAGCAGCTTAGGACCGACTACCTACAATGAGCAGTTCTTC
CDR3 protein: CASSLGPTTYNEQFF
D gene: NA
J gene: TRBJ2-1
CDR3 length: 15
clone size: NA
V gene: TRBV7-8

CDR3 DNA: TGTGCCAGCAGCTCTAGTCGGTCGGGAGGGTCGCGTAATGAGCAGTTCTTC
CDR3 protein: CASSSSRSGGSRNEQFF
D gene: TRBD2
J gene: TRBJ2-1
CDR3 length: 17
clone size: few
V gene: TRBV11-2

CDR3 DNA: TGCGCCAGCAGCTGGGCGGACAGGGACCAAAACATTCAGTACTTC
CDR3 protein: CASSWADRDQNIQYF
D gene: TRBD1
J gene: TRBJ2-4
CDR3 length: 15
clone size: NA
V gene: TRBV5-1

CDR3 DNA: TGCGCCAGCAGTAGGGACAATGGAAACACCATATATTTT
CDR3 protein: CASSRDNGNTIYF
D gene: NA
J gene: TRBJ1-3
CDR3 length: 13
clone size: many
V gene: TRBV5-1

CDR3 DNA: TGTGCCAGCAGTCCCCAAGGGGGTGTAGGGTCGAGAACTGAAGCTTTCTTT
CDR3 protein: CASSPQGGVGSRTEAFF
D gene: NA
J gene: TRBJ1-1
CDR3 length: 17
clone size: NA
V gene: TRBV27

CDR3 DNA: TGTGCCAGCAGCATACCGGGGGCTTATAATGAAAAACTGTTTTTT
CDR3 protein: CASSIPGAYNEKLFF
D gene: NA
J gene: TRBJ1-4
CDR3 length: 15
clone size: NA
V gene: TRBV7-8

CDR3 DNA: TGTGCCAGCTCTGTTGGGGGCATAGGTGAAAAACTGTTTTTT
CDR3 protein: CASSVGGIGEKLFF
D gene: NA
J gene: TRBJ1-4
CDR3 length: 14
clone size: NA
V gene: TRBV6-5

CDR3 DNA: TGTGCCAGCAGCTATCAGGGGAACACTGAAGCTTTCTTT
CDR3 protein: CASSYQGNTEAFF
D gene: NA
J gene: TRBJ1-1
CDR3 length: 13
clone size: few
V gene: TRBV6-6

CDR3 DNA: TGTGCCAGCTCAACAACACCGAACACTGAAGCTTTCTTT
CDR3 protein: CASSTTPNTEAFF
D gene: NA
J gene: TRBJ1-1
CDR3 length: 13
clone size: NA
V gene: TRBV18

CDR3 DNA: TGTGCCAGCAGTTCCTCCGGGACAGGGTATCAGCCCCAGCATTTT
CDR3 protein: CASSSSGTGYQPQHF
D gene: TRBD1
J gene: TRBJ1-5
CDR3 length: 15
clone size: many
V gene: TRBV28

CDR3 DNA: TGTGCCAGCAGTGAAGCCGGTAATAATGAAAAACTGTTTTTT
CDR3 protein: CASSEAGNNEKLFF
D gene: NA
J gene: TRBJ1-4
CDR3 length: 14
clone size: NA
V gene: TRBV25-1

CDR3 DNA: TGTGCCAGCTCGAGGCAGGATAATGAAAAACTGTTTTTT
CDR3 protein: CASSRQDNEKLFF
D gene: NA
J gene: TRBJ1-4
CDR3 length: 13
clone size: NA
V gene: TRBV18

CDR3 DNA: TGCAGTGCTGTGAGAGTTAATGAGCAGTTCTTC
CDR3 protein: CSAVRVNEQFF
D gene: NA
J gene: TRBJ2-1
CDR3 length: 11
clone size: NA
V gene: TRBV20-1

CDR3 DNA: TGTGCCAGCAGCTCCGGGGGGGAAAACACAGATACGCAGTATTTT
CDR3 protein: CASSSGGENTDTQYF
D gene: TRBD2
J gene: TRBJ2-3
CDR3 length: 15
clone size: NA
V gene: TRBV7-2

CDR3 DNA: TGTGCCAGCAGCCCCGGCGGCGCTGGCACCTACGAGCAGTACTTC
CDR3 protein: CASSPGGAGTYEQYF
D gene: NA
J gene: TRBJ2-7
CDR3 length: 15
clone size: NA
V gene: TRBV7-2

CDR3 DNA: TGTGCCAGCAGCGTAGACGGGAGGGCCGCCAAAAACATTCAGTACTTC
CDR3 protein: CASSVDGRAAKNIQYF
D gene: TRBD2
J gene: TRBJ2-4
CDR3 length: 16
clone size: NA
V gene: TRBV9

CDR3 DNA: TGTGCCTGGACCCCCGGGGTAGCGGGAGGGGAAGAGCAGTTCTTC
CDR3 protein: CAWTPGVAGGEEQFF
D gene: TRBD2
J gene: TRBJ2-1
CDR3 length: 15
clone size: NA
V gene: TRBV30

CDR3 DNA: TGTGCCAGCAGTTACAACTCGGCCGATAATTCACCCCTCCACTTT
CDR3 protein: CASSYNSADNSPLHF
D gene: NA
J gene: TRBJ1-6
CDR3 length: 15
clone size: NA
V gene: TRBV6-6

CDR3 DNA: TGTGCCAGCAGCGTACTTTCTATCGAGGGGAGCTCCTACGAGCAGTACTTC
CDR3 protein: CASSVLSIEGSSYEQYF
D gene: NA
J gene: TRBJ2-7
CDR3 length: 17
clone size: NA
V gene: TRBV27

CDR3 DNA: TGCAGCGTTGAACAGGGGCAGGGCACTGAAGCTTTCTTT
CDR3 protein: CSVEQGQGTEAFF
D gene: NA
J gene: TRBJ1-1
CDR3 length: 13
clone size: NA
V gene: TRBV29-1

CDR3 DNA: TGTGCCAGCAGTCCCCTCCGGGCCCCCCGCGAGCAGTTCTTC
CDR3 protein: CASSPLRAPREQFF
D gene: NA
J gene: TRBJ2-1
CDR3 length: 14
clone size: NA
V gene: TRBV28

CDR3 DNA: TGTGCCAGCAGCTCTAGCCCCGATGGCTACACCTTC
CDR3 protein: CASSSSPDGYTF
D gene: NA
J gene: TRBJ1-2
CDR3 length: 12
clone size: NA
V gene: TRBV7-9

CDR3 DNA: TGTGCCAGCACCCCGGGACAGGGGGCAGAAGAGCAGTACTTC
CDR3 protein: CASTPGQGAEEQYF
D gene: TRBD1
J gene: TRBJ2-7
CDR3 length: 14
clone size: NA
V gene: TRBV6-1

CDR3 DNA: TGTGCCACCCGGCGAACAGATACGCAGTATTTT
CDR3 protein: CATRRTDTQYF
D gene: NA
J gene: TRBJ2-3
CDR3 length: 11
clone size: NA
V gene: TRBV15

CDR3 DNA: TGTGCCAGCAGACAGGGACAGGCCTACCAAGAGACCCAGTACTTC
CDR3 protein: CASRQGQAYQETQYF
D gene: TRBD1
J gene: TRBJ2-5
CDR3 length: 15
clone size: once
V gene: TRBV28

CDR3 DNA: TGTGCCAGCAGCTTAGCAGGGATATCAGAAGCTTTCTTT
CDR3 protein: CASSLAGISEAFF
D gene: NA
J gene: TRBJ1-1
CDR3 length: 13
clone size: NA
V gene: TRBV7-6

CDR3 DNA: TGTGCCAGCAGAAATAGCGGGGGAAACAATGAGCAGTTCTTC
CDR3 protein: CASRNSGGNNEQFF
D gene: TRBD2
J gene: TRBJ2-1
CDR3 length: 14
clone size: NA
V gene: TRBV6-5

CDR3 DNA: TGTGCCAGCAGCACCCGGACAGCCTATCCCGATCAGCCCCAGCATTTT
CDR3 protein: CASSTRTAYPDQPQHF
D gene: NA
J gene: TRBJ1-5
CDR3 length: 16
clone size: few
V gene: TRBV7-2

CDR3 DNA: TGTGCCAGCAGCTTCTCTCGGACAGTTCACAATGAGCAGTTCTTC
CDR3 protein: CASSFSRTVHNEQFF
D gene: NA
J gene: TRBJ2-1
CDR3 length: 15
clone size: NA
V gene: TRBV7-9

CDR3 DNA: TGTGCCAGCGCCCCGGGACAGGCCTACGAGCAGTACTTC
CDR3 protein: CASAPGQAYEQYF
D gene: TRBD1
J gene: TRBJ2-7
CDR3 length: 13
clone size: once
V gene: TRBV6-5

CDR3 DNA: TGTGCCAGTAGTATAGTGGGACTAGGAGACACAGATACGCAGTATTTT
CDR3 protein: CASSIVGLGDTDTQYF
D gene: TRBD2
J gene: TRBJ2-3
CDR3 length: 16
clone size: NA
V gene: TRBV19

CDR3 DNA: TGTGCCAGCTCACCACCAGGGGGCCGCAATCAGCCCCAGCATTTT
CDR3 protein: CASSPPGGRNQPQHF
D gene: TRBD1
J gene: TRBJ1-5
CDR3 length: 15
clone size: NA
V gene: TRBV18

CDR3 DNA: TGTGCCAGCAGCCGGACAGGGACAATAACCCACTTT
CDR3 protein: CASSRTGTITHF
D gene: TRBD1
J gene: TRBJ1-1
CDR3 length: 12
clone size: NA
V gene: TRBV25-1

CDR3 DNA: TGCGCCAGCAGCCAAGATCCGAGTCCAAGCAATCAGCCCCAGCATTTT
CDR3 protein: CASSQDPSPSNQPQHF
D gene: NA
J gene: TRBJ1-5
CDR3 length: 16
clone size: NA
V gene: TRBV4-1